The sequence of this T cell receptor (beta chain) was determined in a study of blood T cell repertoires in COVID-19. Looking at the study overall: The cDNA or gDNA used as material had been derived from T cells, B-cell-depleted T cells, or PBMCs.

Followed longitudinally, the Seattle patients had been enrolled during active infection. Original handling: Nucleated cell number was recorded as an estimate derived from reference gene primer amplification. The protocol was immunoSEQ multiplex PCR, while the TCRdb copy is restricted to in-frame clones and leaves out a portion. V, J and clone size derive from that table, while D and trimming were established from the DNA sequence. The sample records about 90,000 clones, around 89% being singletons. This CDR3 is built from 14 residues. The germline V gene has CDR1 SGHDT and CDR2 YYEEEE. Trimming stripped 2 bases from V and 6 bases from J, with 11 bases between.

The clonotype was recovered from a man between 45 and 60 years old with COVID-19, enrolled during active disease. Sequencing was performed on peripheral blood. This chain connects TRBV5-6 to TRBJ2-2, with D possibly being TRBD1 (5 bases). The CDR3 bases are TGTGCCAGCAGCTTCCCCAGGGAAGCCGGGGAGCTGTTTTTT. Amino acids: CASSFPREAGELFF.